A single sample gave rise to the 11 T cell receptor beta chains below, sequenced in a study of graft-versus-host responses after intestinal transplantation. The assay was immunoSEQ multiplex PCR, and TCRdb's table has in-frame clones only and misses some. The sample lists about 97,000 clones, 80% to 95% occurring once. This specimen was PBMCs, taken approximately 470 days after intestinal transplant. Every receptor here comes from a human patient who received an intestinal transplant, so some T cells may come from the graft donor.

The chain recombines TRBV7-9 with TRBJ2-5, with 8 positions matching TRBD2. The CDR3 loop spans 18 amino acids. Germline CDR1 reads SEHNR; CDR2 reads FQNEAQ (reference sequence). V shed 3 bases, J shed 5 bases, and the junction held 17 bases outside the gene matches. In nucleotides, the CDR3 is TGTGCCAGCAGCTTTACACATGGACTAGCACGGTTGGGGGAGACCCAGTACTTC. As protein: CASSFTHGLARLGETQYF.

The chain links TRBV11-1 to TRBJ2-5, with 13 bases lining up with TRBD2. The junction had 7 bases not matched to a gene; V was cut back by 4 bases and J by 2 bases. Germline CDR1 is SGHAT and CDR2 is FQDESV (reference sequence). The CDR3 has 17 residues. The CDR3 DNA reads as TGTGCCAGCAGCTCGGGACTAGCGGGGAGAAAACAAGAGACCCAGTACTTC. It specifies CASSSGLAGRKQETQYF.

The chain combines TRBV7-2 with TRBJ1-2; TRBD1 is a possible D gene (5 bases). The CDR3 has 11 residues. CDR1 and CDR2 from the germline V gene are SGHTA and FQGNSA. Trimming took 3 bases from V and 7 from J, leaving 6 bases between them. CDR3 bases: TGTGCCAGCAGCTTGGGGGGTGGCTACACCTTC. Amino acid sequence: CASSLGGGYTF.

The DNA for the CDR3 is TGTGCCAGCAGTTACTCGATCTTCGGGATCTATGGCTACACCTTC. It yields the protein CASSYSIFGIYGYTF. The chain combines TRBV6-5 with TRBJ1-2; unclear D gene. Germline CDR1 reads MNHEY; CDR2 reads SVGAGI. There are 15 residues in the CDR3. V was pared by 0 bases and J by 4 bases, with 12 bases between.

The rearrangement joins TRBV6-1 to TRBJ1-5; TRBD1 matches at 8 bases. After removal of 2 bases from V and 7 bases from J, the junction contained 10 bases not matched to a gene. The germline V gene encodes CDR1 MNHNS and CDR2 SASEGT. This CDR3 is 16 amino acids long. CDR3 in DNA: TGTGCCAGCAGTGAACCAAAAGACAGGGGACGCCAGCCCCAGCATTTT. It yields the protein CASSEPKDRGRQPQHF.

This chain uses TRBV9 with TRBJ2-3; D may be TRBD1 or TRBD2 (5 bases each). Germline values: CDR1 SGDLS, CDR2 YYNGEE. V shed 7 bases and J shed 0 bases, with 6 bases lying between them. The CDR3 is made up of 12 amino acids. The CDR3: CASRDSTDTQYF. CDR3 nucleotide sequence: TGTGCCAGCCGGGACAGCACAGATACGCAGTATTTT.

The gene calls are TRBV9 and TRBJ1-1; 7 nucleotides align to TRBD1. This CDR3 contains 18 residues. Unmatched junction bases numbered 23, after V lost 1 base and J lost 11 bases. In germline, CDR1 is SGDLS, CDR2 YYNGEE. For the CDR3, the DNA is TGTGCCAGCAGCGTATCGTCCCGCGGGACGGGGTCTGGGACAGTGGCTTTCTTT. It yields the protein CASSVSSRGTGSGTVAFF.

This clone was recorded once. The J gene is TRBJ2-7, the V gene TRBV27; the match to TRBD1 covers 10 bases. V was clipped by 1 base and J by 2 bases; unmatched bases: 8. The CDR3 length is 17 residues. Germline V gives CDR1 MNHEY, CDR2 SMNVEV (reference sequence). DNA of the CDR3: TGTGCCAGCAGTTTATTTTTCGTGGGACAGGGGCCCTACGAGCAGTACTTC. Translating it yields CASSLFFVGQGPYEQYF.

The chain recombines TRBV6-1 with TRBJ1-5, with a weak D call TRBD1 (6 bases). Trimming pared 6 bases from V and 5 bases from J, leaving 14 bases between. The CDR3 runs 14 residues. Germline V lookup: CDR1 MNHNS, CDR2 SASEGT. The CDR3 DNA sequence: TGTGCCAGCAGCTCGCGACAGGTTGATCAGCCCCAGCATTTT. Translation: CASSSRQVDQPQHF.

The DNA for the CDR3 is TGTGCCAGCAGTGGCCCCCGGGCGGGGGGCTACACCGGGGAGCTGTTTTTT. Its protein product is CASSGPRAGGYTGELFF. The chain uses TRBV6-1 and TRBJ2-2; 8 bases fit TRBD2. The length of the CDR3 is 17 residues. Germline CDR1 reads MNHNS; CDR2 reads SASEGT. Trimming removed 4 bases from V and 3 bases from J; junction bases left unmatched: 10.

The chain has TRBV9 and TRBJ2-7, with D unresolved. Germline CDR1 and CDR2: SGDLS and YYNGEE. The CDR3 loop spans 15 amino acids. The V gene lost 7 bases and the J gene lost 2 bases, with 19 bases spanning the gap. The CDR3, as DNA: TGTGCCAGCTCCGTAGAGGCAGGTGGGACCTACGAGCAGTACTTC. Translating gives CASSVEAGGTYEQYF.